These 22 T cell receptor beta chains share one sample of origin, sequenced in a study of cytomegalovirus exposure and HLA in healthy donors. The PCR was carried out with 60 Vbeta primers and 13 Jbeta primers. Some clones are missing from TCRdb's copy, which holds only in-frame ones; the method was immunoSEQ multiplex PCR. The data show about 93,000 clones, roughly 72% seen once. Sequencing was done on a sample of PBMCs. All receptors derive from a man aged 25 to 40 in good health and CMV-seronegative.

This chain connects TRBV6-4 to TRBJ1-2, with TRBD1 matching 7 bases. V was clipped by 5 bases and J by 0 bases; unmatched bases: 9. The germline CDR1 and CDR2 sequences are MRHNA and SNTAGT. CDR3 length equals 16 residues. DNA of the CDR3: TGTGCCAGCAGTAGGGGGACAGACCTTGCTAACTATGGCTACACCTTC. As protein: CASSRGTDLANYGYTF.

This chain connects TRBV6-5 to TRBJ2-3, with D unclear. The CDR3 consists of 15 residues. The germline gives CDR1 MNHEY, CDR2 SVGAGI. Trimming cost V 2 bases and J 0 bases, with 9 bases left between them. CDR3 sequence: CASSYKLESTDTQYF. In nucleotides, the CDR3 is TGTGCCAGCAGTTACAAGCTCGAGAGCACAGATACGCAGTATTTT.

The chain uses TRBV5-6 and TRBJ2-1; no clear D gene. CDR3 length: 16 amino acids. Germline V gives CDR1 SGHDT, CDR2 YYEEEE. V was trimmed by 5 bases and J by 2 bases, leaving 17 bases between them. CDR3 sequence (DNA): TGTGCCAGCAGTACGCTCGACTCCTTGGCCTACAATGAGCAGTTCTTC. It codes for CASSTLDSLAYNEQFF.

The V and J genes are TRBV15 and TRBJ1-5; D is possibly TRBD1 (5 bases). Germline CDR1 reads LNHNV; CDR2 reads YYDKDF (reference sequence). The V and J ends lost 3 bases and 2 bases respectively, with 17 bases between them. This CDR3 spans 17 amino acids. The CDR3 region is CATSSASGGLGNQPQHF. The CDR3 region has the DNA TGTGCCACCAGCAGCGCATCGGGGGGACTGGGCAATCAGCCCCAGCATTTT.

V usage is TRBV7-2 and J usage is TRBJ1-1, with D uncertain. The germline V gene encodes CDR1 SGHTA and CDR2 FQGNSA. CDR3 length: 13 residues. Trimming left V 1 base short and J 2 bases short, with 5 bases between. In nucleotides, the CDR3 is TGTGCCAGCAGCTTAGTACTTAACACTGAAGCTTTCTTT. As protein: CASSLVLNTEAFF.

This rearrangement joins TRBV25-1 to TRBJ1-6; 7 nucleotides match TRBD1. The CDR3 is made up of 14 amino acids. The J segment lost 10 bases and the V segment lost 4 bases, leaving 7 bases of the junction unmatched. Germline V gene sequence: CDR1 MGHDK, CDR2 SYGVNS. In DNA form, the CDR3 reads TGTGCCAGCAGTGCAGGGGGAGGTAAATCACCCCTCCACTTT. Its translation: CASSAGGGKSPLHF.

This chain connects TRBV15 to TRBJ1-1, with D unclear. This CDR3 has 15 residues. V was cut by 0 bases and J by 7 bases, with 15 bases left in between. Germline lookup yields CDR1 LNHNV and CDR2 YYDKDF (reference sequence). The CDR3 spells CATSRDLGWHGEAFF. DNA of the CDR3: TGTGCCACCAGCAGAGATTTGGGCTGGCATGGTGAAGCTTTCTTT.

This clone occurred a few times. V is TRBV2 and J is TRBJ1-1, with TRBD1 matching over 7 bases. V lost 6 bases, J lost 0 bases, and 4 bases stayed unmatched. CDR3 length equals 14 residues. Germline CDR1 reads SNHLY; CDR2 reads FYNNEI. The CDR3 DNA reads TGTGCCAGCAGGCCGGGACAGATGAACACTGAAGCTTTCTTT. It specifies CASRPGQMNTEAFF.

This CDR3 is CASSLVSRCTGELFF. Written as DNA, the CDR3 is TGTGCCAGCAGCTTGGTCTCGCGTTGCACCGGGGAGCTGTTTTTT. The chain combines TRBV5-8 with TRBJ2-2, with no clear D. CDR1 and CDR2 (germline): SGHTS, YDEGEE. Trimming removed 0 bases from V and 4 bases from J, with 10 bases in between. This CDR3 region has 15 residues.

This sequence joins TRBV9 and TRBJ1-2; unclear D gene. The V end was cut by 0 bases, the J end by 8 bases, with 11 bases between. The germline gives CDR1 SGDLS, CDR2 YYNGEE. The CDR3 has 13 residues. The CDR3 protein is CASSVASEYGYTF. The CDR3 DNA follows: TGTGCCAGCAGCGTAGCATCCGAGTACGGCTACACCTTC.

The CDR3 DNA sequence: TGTGCCAGCAGCCCACCAGTGGGATTGGAGGCCCAGTACTTC. Protein product: CASSPPVGLEAQYF. The genes are TRBV7-9 and TRBJ2-5, with D perhaps TRBD2 (5 bases). The V and J ends lost 5 bases and 9 bases respectively, with 19 bases between them. The CDR3 is made up of 14 amino acids. The germline gives CDR1 SEHNR, CDR2 FQNEAQ (reference sequence).

This clone was seen more than once but under ten times. The gene calls are TRBV6-6 and TRBJ1-1; D is unclear. V was clipped by 5 bases and J by 0 bases, with 13 bases between them. CDR1 is MNHNY, CDR2 SVGAGI, per germline (reference sequence). CDR3 length equals 15 residues. In DNA form, the CDR3 reads TGTGCCAGCAGTCAGACCGGGAGTATGAACACTGAAGCTTTCTTT. Its protein is CASSQTGSMNTEAFF.

The V gene is TRBV4-3, the J gene TRBJ1-2; perhaps TRBD1 as D (6 bases). The CDR3 runs 14 residues. V was pared by 1 base and J by 10 bases, with 16 bases between. Germline-derived CDR1 and CDR2 are LGHNA and YSLEER. CDR3 sequence reads: CASSQGPGGLDYTF. The CDR3, as DNA: TGCGCCAGCAGCCAAGGGCCGGGGGGGCTGGACTACACCTTC.

The sample holds one count of this clone. The chain is built from TRBV27 and TRBJ2-5; 9 nucleotides match TRBD1. This CDR3 region has 14 residues. V gave up 3 bases and J gave up 8 bases; unmatched junction bases: 7. Germline CDR1 is MNHEY and CDR2 is SMNVEV (reference sequence). The CDR3 bases are TGTGCCAGCAGTTTTTTACAGGGGGCCGCCACCCAGTACTTC. Its protein product is CASSFLQGAATQYF.

The V call is TRBV10-3, the J call TRBJ1-2; D gene ambiguous. V lost 3 bases, J lost 5 bases, and 13 bases lay in between. Per the germline V gene, CDR1 is ENHRY and CDR2 is SYGVKD. CDR3 length: 14 amino acids. CDR3 residues: CAISDVISQYGYTF. The CDR3 bases are TGTGCCATCAGTGACGTCATCTCGCAGTATGGCTACACCTTC.

This chain uses TRBV9 with TRBJ2-5, with D possibly being TRBD1 (6 bases). CDR1 and CDR2 from the germline V gene are SGDLS and YYNGEE. CDR3 size: 14 residues. Trimming pared 3 bases from V and 5 bases from J, leaving 14 bases between. The CDR3, as DNA: TGTGCCAGCAGCGCTTCAGGGGTGGGGGAGACCCAGTACTTC. This codes for CASSASGVGETQYF.

The J gene is TRBJ1-5, the V gene TRBV6-5; D unresolved. CDR3 length: 14 residues. The V gene lost 2 bases and the J gene lost 3 bases, with 8 bases spanning the gap. Germline V CDR1 and CDR2: MNHEY, SVGAGI. This chain's CDR3 is CASSYNRVNQPQHF. CDR3 DNA sequence: TGTGCCAGCAGTTACAACAGAGTCAATCAGCCCCAGCATTTT.

The chain couples TRBV4-2 to TRBJ2-1, with 9 bases lining up with TRBD1. V was pared by 1 base and J by 8 bases, with 15 bases of the junction left unmatched. CDR1 LGHNA and CDR2 YNFKEQ come from the germline V gene. This CDR3 region has 18 residues. The CDR3 nucleotides read TGTGCCAGCAGCCAAGGGGGACAGGGTTCGTGGGGTTCCTATGAGCAGTTCTTC. It yields the protein CASSQGGQGSWGSYEQFF.

This rearrangement joins TRBV29-1 to TRBJ1-2; D not certain. The CDR3 totals 14 residues. The V gene's germline CDR1 is SQVTM and CDR2 ANQGSEA. V shed 6 bases and J shed 3 bases, with 17 bases lying between them. The CDR3 DNA follows: TGCAGCGTAACGGGATCTCTGGTGGACTATGGCTACACCTTC. Its translation is CSVTGSLVDYGYTF.

This clone occurred a few times. The chain carries TRBV4-2 and TRBJ1-4; tentatively, D is TRBD1 (6 bases). V was shortened by 4 bases and J by 6 bases, with 18 bases between the two germline ends. The CDR3 has 16 residues. From germline, CDR1 is LGHNA and CDR2 YNFKEQ. This CDR3 is CASSPSGALVDEKLFF. CDR3 sequence (DNA): TGTGCCAGCAGCCCGTCAGGGGCCCTCGTGGATGAAAAACTGTTTTTT.

The rearrangement links TRBV15 to TRBJ1-2; 10 positions match TRBD1. This CDR3 region has 17 residues. The V gene's germline CDR1 is LNHNV and CDR2 YYDKDF (reference sequence). Trimming removed 3 bases from V and 0 bases from J; junction bases left unmatched: 7. CDR3 sequence reads: CATSRTGQGPPNYGYTF. The DNA for the CDR3 is TGTGCCACCAGCAGGACGGGACAGGGGCCCCCTAACTATGGCTACACCTTC.

The chain links TRBV9 to TRBJ1-1; D remains unclear. The V gene lost 4 bases and the J gene lost 0 bases, with 16 bases spanning the gap. The CDR3 sequence is 16 residues long. From germline, CDR1 is SGDLS and CDR2 YYNGEE. The CDR3 spells CASSRDNTGMNTEAFF. The CDR3 DNA sequence: TGTGCCAGCAGCCGAGACAATACGGGGATGAACACTGAAGCTTTCTTT.